A single sample gave rise to the 8 T cell receptor beta chains below, sequenced in a study of CD8 T cells in ankylosing spondylitis. Each CDR3 protein is one row after TCRdb ran MiXCR on the 5' RACE reads. The data contain fewer than 200,000 distinct CDR3 sequences, roughly 18% of them singletons. Input material: blood, either unsorted or a sorted T cell fraction (not recorded which). The receptor source for this set is a male donor aged 10 to 35 with ankylosing spondylitis or in good health (not recorded which).

The rearrangement links TRBV20-1 to TRBJ2-4; D is undetermined. There are 13 residues in the CDR3. Trimming cost V 6 bases and J 7 bases, with 16 bases left between them. CDR1 and CDR2 (germline): DFQATT, SNEGSKA (reference sequence). CDR3 nucleotide sequence: TGCAGTGCCCCCGGTAGACTCAATAACATTCAGTACTTC. Amino acid sequence: CSAPGRLNNIQYF.

This chain joins TRBV25-1 and TRBJ2-2; 8 nucleotides line up with TRBD1. The CDR3 has 17 amino acids. CDR1 is MGHDK, CDR2 SYGVNS, per germline. Trimming cost V 2 bases and J 3 bases; bases outside gene matches: 8. CDR3 sequence reads: CASSEVTDRADTGELFF. Here the CDR3 DNA reads TGTGCCAGCAGTGAAGTCACGGACAGGGCGGACACCGGGGAGCTGTTTTTT.

The rearrangement uses TRBV20-1 and TRBJ2-1; 8 nucleotides align to TRBD2. Germline-derived CDR1 and CDR2 are DFQATT and SNEGSKA (reference sequence). This CDR3 has 17 amino acids. V was clipped by 3 bases and J by 4 bases; unmatched bases: 14. CDR3 protein: CSARDTTSVYLYNEQFF. Written as DNA, the CDR3 is TGCAGTGCTAGGGATACGACTAGCGTATACCTTTACAATGAGCAGTTCTTC.

This clonotype was seen ten or more times. The chain employs TRBV24-1 and TRBJ1-2; D unresolved. This CDR3 has 12 amino acids. The germline V gene encodes CDR1 KGHDR and CDR2 SFDVKD. Trimming stripped 5 bases from V and 7 bases from J, with 10 bases between. CDR3: CATSGGLGGYTF. The CDR3 nucleotides read TGTGCCACCAGTGGGGGTCTTGGTGGCTACACCTTC.

This clonotype has only a few counts. The genes are TRBV5-1 and TRBJ2-7, with 11 positions matching TRBD2. The CDR3 totals 16 residues. J lost 3 bases, V lost 2 bases, and 7 bases had no gene match. Germline CDR1 reads SGHRS; CDR2 reads YFSETQ. The CDR3 loop reads CASSFDRTSGLYEQYF. The CDR3 nucleotides are TGCGCCAGCAGCTTCGATAGGACTAGCGGGCTCTACGAGCAGTACTTC.

This clonotype was detected many times. This chain links TRBV5-1 with TRBJ2-5, with 8 positions matching TRBD2. In germline, CDR1 is SGHRS, CDR2 YFSETQ. The CDR3 totals 17 residues. The junction had 9 bases not matched to a gene; V was cut back by 0 bases and J by 2 bases. Here the CDR3 DNA reads TGCGCCAGCAGCTTGGCCCTTGCGGGAGGCCCACAAGAGACCCAGTACTTC. Translation: CASSLALAGGPQETQYF.

This clonotype was picked up many times. The genes are TRBV12-3 or TRBV12-4 and TRBJ1-1; D is uncertain. V was pared by 6 bases and J by 1 base, with 15 bases between. The CDR3 covers 15 residues. For the CDR3, the DNA is TGTGCCAGCAGCGGGATCCAACGGGGGAACACTGAAGCTTTCTTT. Amino acids: CASSGIQRGNTEAFF.

This clonotype was found many times. This sequence joins TRBV10-3 and TRBJ2-5; TRBD1 aligns across 7 bases. CDR3 length: 15 residues. The ends lost 4 bases at V and 2 bases at J; junction bases unmatched: 7. Germline V gene sequence: CDR1 ENHRY, CDR2 SYGVKD. CDR3 DNA sequence: TGTGCCATCAGTGCGGAAACAGGGGCACAAGAGACCCAGTACTTC. Translating it yields CAISAETGAQETQYF.